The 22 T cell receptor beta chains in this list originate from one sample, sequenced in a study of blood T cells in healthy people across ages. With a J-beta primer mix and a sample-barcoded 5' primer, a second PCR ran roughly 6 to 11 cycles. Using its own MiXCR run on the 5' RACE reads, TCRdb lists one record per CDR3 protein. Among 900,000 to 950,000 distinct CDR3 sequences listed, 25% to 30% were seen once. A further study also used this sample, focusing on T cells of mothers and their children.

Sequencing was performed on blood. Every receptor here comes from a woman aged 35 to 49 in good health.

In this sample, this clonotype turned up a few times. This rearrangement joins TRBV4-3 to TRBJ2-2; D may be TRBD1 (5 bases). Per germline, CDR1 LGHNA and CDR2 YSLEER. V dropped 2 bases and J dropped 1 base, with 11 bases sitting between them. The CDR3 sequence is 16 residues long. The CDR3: CASSQYVGQNTGELFF. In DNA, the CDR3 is TGCGCCAGCAGCCAATATGTCGGACAGAACACCGGGGAGCTGTTTTTT.

CDR3 in DNA: TGCGCCAGCAGAGCGACAGGGGGAATTGGAGGATCACCCCTCCACTTT. Translation gives CASRATGGIGGSPLHF. The rearrangement joins TRBV5-1 to TRBJ1-6; 9 nucleotides line up with TRBD1. CDR3 length: 16 amino acids. Unmatched junction bases numbered 13, after V lost 5 bases and J lost 10 bases. Germline V gene sequence: CDR1 SGHRS, CDR2 YFSETQ.

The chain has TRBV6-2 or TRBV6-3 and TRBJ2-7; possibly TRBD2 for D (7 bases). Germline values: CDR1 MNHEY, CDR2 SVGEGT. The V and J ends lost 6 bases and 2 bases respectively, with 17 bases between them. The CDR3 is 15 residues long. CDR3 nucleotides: TGTGCCAGCAGACTACTGGGGGCGGGGGCCTACGAGCAGTACTTC. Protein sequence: CASRLLGAGAYEQYF.

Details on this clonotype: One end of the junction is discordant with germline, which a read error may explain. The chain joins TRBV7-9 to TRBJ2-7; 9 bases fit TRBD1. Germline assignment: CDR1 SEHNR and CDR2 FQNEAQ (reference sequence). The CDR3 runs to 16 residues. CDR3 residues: CAGSPSITGTGNEQYF. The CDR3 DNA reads TGTGCCGGCAGCCCTTCGATCACCGGGACAGGGAACGAGCAGTACTTC.

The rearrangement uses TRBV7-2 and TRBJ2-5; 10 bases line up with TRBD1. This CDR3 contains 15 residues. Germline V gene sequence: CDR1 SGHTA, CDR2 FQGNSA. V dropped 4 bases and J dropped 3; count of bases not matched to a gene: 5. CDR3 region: CASSSLGQGEETQYF. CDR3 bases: TGTGCCAGCAGCTCGCTCGGACAGGGGGAAGAGACCCAGTACTTC.

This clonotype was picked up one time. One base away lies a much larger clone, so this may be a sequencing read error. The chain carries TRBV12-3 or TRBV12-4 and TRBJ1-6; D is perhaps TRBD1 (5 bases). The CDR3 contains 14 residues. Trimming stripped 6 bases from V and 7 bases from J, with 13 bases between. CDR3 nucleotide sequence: TGTGCCAGCAGACAACAGGTCCGGAATTCACCCCTCCACTTT. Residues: CASRQQVRNSPLHF.

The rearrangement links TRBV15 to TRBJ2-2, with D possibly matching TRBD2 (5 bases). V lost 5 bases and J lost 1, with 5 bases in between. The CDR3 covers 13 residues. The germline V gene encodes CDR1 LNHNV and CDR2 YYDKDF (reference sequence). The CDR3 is CATSAGNTGELFF. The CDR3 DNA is TGTGCCACCAGCGCGGGGAACACCGGGGAGCTGTTTTTT. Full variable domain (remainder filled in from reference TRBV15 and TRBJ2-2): DAMVIQNPRYQVTQFGKPVTLSCSQTLNHNVMYWYQQKSSQAPKLLFHYYDKDFNNEADTPDNFQSRRPNTSFCFLDIRSPGLGDTAMYLCATSAGNTGELFFGEGSRLTVL.

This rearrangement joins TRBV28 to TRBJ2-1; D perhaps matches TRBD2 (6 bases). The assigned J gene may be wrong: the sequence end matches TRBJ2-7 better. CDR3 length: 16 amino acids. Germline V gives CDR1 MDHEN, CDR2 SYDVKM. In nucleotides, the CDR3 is TGTGCCATCACGCGTGGGGGGATCCCCTCCTACAATGAGCAGTACTTC. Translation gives CAITRGGIPSYNEQYF.

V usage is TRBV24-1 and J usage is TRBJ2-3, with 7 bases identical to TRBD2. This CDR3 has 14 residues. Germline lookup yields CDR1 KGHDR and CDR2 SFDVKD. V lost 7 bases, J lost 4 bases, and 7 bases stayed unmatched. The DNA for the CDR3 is TGTGCCACCAGCGACCCAGGACTAGCAGATACGCAGTATTTT. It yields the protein CATSDPGLADTQYF.

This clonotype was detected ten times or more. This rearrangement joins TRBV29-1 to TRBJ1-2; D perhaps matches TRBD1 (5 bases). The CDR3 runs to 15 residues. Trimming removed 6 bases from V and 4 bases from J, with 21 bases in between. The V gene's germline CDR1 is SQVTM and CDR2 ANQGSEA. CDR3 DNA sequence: TGCAGCGTCCTTCGACCAGGGCAGTCGGGCTATGGCTACACCTTC. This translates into CSVLRPGQSGYGYTF.

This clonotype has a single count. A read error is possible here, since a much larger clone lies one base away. DNA of the CDR3: TGCAGTGCTGGTTTAGGACAAGTCTACGAGCAGTACTTC. This sequence encodes CSAGLGQVYEQYF. This chain uses TRBV20-1 with TRBJ2-7; possible D gene TRBD1, 5 bases. Trimming cost V 5 bases and J 3 bases, with 14 bases left between them. The CDR3 is made up of 13 amino acids. Germline CDR1 and CDR2: DFQATT and SNEGSKA (reference sequence).

This chain's CDR3 is CASCTRNLYEQYF. Here the CDR3 DNA reads TGTGCCAGCTGCACTAGGAACCTCTACGAGCAGTACTTC. The rearrangement joins TRBV18 to TRBJ2-7, with D possibly being TRBD2 (5 bases). The CDR3 spans 13 residues. V dropped 7 bases and J dropped 3 bases, with 13 bases sitting between them. Germline CDR1 and CDR2: KGHSH and LQKENI.

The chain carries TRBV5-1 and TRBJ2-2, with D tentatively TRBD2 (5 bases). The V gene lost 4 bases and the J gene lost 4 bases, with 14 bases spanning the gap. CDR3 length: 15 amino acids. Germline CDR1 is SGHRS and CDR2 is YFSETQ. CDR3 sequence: CASSLERRTTGELFF. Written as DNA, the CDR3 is TGCGCCAGCAGCCTCGAGCGGAGAACCACCGGGGAGCTGTTTTTT.

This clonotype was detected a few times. The CDR3: CASSFALSTDTQYF. The CDR3 DNA reads as TGCGCCAGCAGCTTCGCCCTTAGCACAGATACGCAGTATTTT. The rearrangement joins TRBV5-1 to TRBJ2-3; D is unresolved. With 2 bases removed from V and 0 bases from J, the gap between germline ends came to 7 bases. Germline V gives CDR1 SGHRS, CDR2 YFSETQ. The CDR3 length is 14 residues. The full variable domain, with the rest looked up from reference TRBV5-1 and TRBJ2-3, is KAGVTQTPRYLIKTRGQQVTLSCSPISGHRSVSWYQQTPGQGLQFLFEYFSETQRNKGNFPGRFSGRQFSNSRSEMNVSTLELGDSALYLCASSFALSTDTQYFGPGTRLTVL.

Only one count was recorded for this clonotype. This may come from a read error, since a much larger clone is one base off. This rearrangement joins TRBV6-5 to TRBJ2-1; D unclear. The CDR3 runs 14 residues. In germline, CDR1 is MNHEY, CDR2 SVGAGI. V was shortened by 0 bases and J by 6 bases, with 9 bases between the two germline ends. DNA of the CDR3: TGTGCCAGCAGTTACTCGATTGGTAGCAATGAGCAGTTCTTC. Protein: CASSYSIGSNEQFF.

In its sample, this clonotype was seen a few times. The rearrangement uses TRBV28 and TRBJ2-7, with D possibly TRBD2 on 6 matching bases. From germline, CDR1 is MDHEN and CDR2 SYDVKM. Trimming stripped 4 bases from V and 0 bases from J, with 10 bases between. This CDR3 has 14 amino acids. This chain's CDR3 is CASSSPGVSYEQYF. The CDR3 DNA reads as TGTGCCAGCAGTTCCCCGGGGGTCTCCTACGAGCAGTACTTC.

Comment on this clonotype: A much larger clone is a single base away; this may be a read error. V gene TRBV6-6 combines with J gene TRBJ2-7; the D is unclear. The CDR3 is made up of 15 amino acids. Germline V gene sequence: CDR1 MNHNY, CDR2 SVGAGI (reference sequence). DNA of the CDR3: TGTGCCGGCAGTTCCCCTTCAGGTAGCTCCTACGAGCAGTACTTC. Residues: CAGSSPSGSSYEQYF.

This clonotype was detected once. In DNA form, the CDR3 reads TGTGCCAGCAGCCCCCTGAAATTTGGGGGGACGGAGACCCAGTACTTC. The encoded protein is CASSPLKFGGTETQYF. The J gene is TRBJ2-4, the V gene TRBV5-5; TRBD2 is a possible D gene (6 bases). The DNA end is more similar to TRBJ2-5, so the J call may be wrong. CDR3 length equals 16 residues. Germline V gives CDR1 SGHKS, CDR2 YYEKEE (reference sequence).

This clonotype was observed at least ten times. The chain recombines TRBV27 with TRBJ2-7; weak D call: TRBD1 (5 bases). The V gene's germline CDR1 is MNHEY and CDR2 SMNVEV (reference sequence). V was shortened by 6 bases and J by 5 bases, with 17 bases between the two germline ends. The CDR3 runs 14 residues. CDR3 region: CASSPAAGRNEQYF. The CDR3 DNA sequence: TGTGCCAGCAGCCCGGCGGCAGGGCGGAACGAGCAGTACTTC.

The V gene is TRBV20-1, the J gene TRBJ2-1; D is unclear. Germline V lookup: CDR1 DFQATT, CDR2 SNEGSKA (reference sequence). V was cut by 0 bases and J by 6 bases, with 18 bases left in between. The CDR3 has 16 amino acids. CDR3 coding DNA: TGCAGTGCTAGAGACGAGAGTTCAAACTGGTCCAATGAGCAGTTCTTC. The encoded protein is CSARDESSNWSNEQFF.

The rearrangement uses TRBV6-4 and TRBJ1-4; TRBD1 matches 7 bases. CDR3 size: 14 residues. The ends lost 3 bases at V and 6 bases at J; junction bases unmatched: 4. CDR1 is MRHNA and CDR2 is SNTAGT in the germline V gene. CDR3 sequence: CASSETGKDEKLFF. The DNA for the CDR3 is TGTGCCAGCAGTGAGACAGGGAAGGATGAAAAACTGTTTTTT.

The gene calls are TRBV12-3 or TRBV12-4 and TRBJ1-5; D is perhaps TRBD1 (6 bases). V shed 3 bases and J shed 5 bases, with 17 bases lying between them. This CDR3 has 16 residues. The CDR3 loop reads CASSFLGLSGDQPQHF. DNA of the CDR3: TGTGCCAGCAGTTTTCTCGGCCTATCAGGGGATCAGCCCCAGCATTTT.